Presented here are 13 T cell receptor beta chains from one specimen sequenced in a study of blood T cells in healthy people across ages. With a J-beta primer mix and a sample-barcoded 5' primer, a second PCR ran about 7 to 11 cycles. TCRdb re-called the 5' RACE reads with MiXCR, one entry per CDR3 protein. The profile shows 1 million or so distinct CDR3 sequences, roughly 24% of them singletons. These data also featured in a second study, about T cells of mothers and their children.

The material sequenced was blood. These receptors were collected from a girl aged 2-10 years in good health.

The gene calls are TRBV20-1 and TRBJ2-1; no definite D call. Trimming removed 0 bases at V and 0 bases at J, with 15 bases between. The CDR3 length is 17 residues. Germline V gene lookup returns CDR1 DFQATT and CDR2 SNEGSKA (reference sequence). This CDR3 is CSARDLSTTNSYNEQFF. The CDR3 DNA follows: TGCAGTGCTAGAGATCTCTCAACGACCAACTCCTACAATGAGCAGTTCTTC.

This clonotype appeared once. The chain links TRBV4-1 to TRBJ2-5; TRBD2 aligns across 8 bases. The CDR3 covers 15 residues. Germline V gene sequence: CDR1 MGHRA, CDR2 YSYEKL. V lost 1 base, J lost 1 base, and 2 bases stayed unmatched. In DNA form, the CDR3 reads TGCGCCAGCAGCCAAGTAGCGGGACGCCAAGAGACCCAGTACTTC. It encodes CASSQVAGRQETQYF.

This clonotype was counted a few times. The V gene is TRBV12-3 or TRBV12-4, the J gene TRBJ1-2, with unresolved D. This CDR3 spans 14 amino acids. Between the trimmed V and J ends, which lost 3 bases and 2 bases, there was a span of 10 bases. CDR3 residues: CASSFGRPNYGYTF. The CDR3 DNA reads TGTGCCAGCAGTTTTGGACGGCCAAACTATGGCTACACCTTC.

The table lists this clonotype with a count of one. The chain combines TRBV20-1 with TRBJ2-1, with 8 bases fitting TRBD2. The CDR3 extends over 15 amino acids. The germline CDR1 and CDR2 sequences are DFQATT and SNEGSKA (reference sequence). After removal of 5 bases from V and 1 base from J, the junction contained 7 bases not matched to a gene. The CDR3 spells CSAWTSKDSYNEQFF. CDR3 DNA sequence: TGCAGTGCTTGGACTAGCAAGGATTCCTACAATGAGCAGTTCTTC.

The chain uses TRBV28 and TRBJ1-5; 11 bases line up with TRBD1. The germline V gene encodes CDR1 MDHEN and CDR2 SYDVKM. There are 15 residues in the CDR3. V was pared by 4 bases and J by 5 bases, with 4 bases of the junction left unmatched. The CDR3 protein is CASSSGQGAYQPQHF. CDR3 nucleotide sequence: TGTGCCAGCAGTTCCGGACAGGGGGCCTATCAGCCCCAGCATTTT.

This clonotype was detected only a few times. V usage is TRBV7-2 and J usage is TRBJ2-5; 7 nucleotides match TRBD1. Trimming took 4 bases from V and 5 from J; bases not matched to a gene: 7. This CDR3 contains 14 residues. Germline loops: CDR1 SGHTA, CDR2 FQGNSA. The CDR3 loop is CASSSDRALETQYF. The CDR3 nucleotides read TGTGCCAGCAGCTCCGACAGGGCCCTGGAGACCCAGTACTTC.

The rearrangement joins TRBV6-6 to TRBJ1-4; 8 positions match TRBD1. The CDR3 totals 14 residues. V shed 6 bases and J 7 bases; nucleotides not matched to a gene: 7. CDR1 is MNHNY and CDR2 is SVGAGI in the germline V gene (reference sequence). The CDR3 spells CASSPGQGTEKLFF. CDR3 coding DNA: TGTGCCAGCAGCCCAGGACAGGGAACTGAAAAACTGTTTTTT.

As for this clonotype: Germline and junction disagree at one end, which may indicate a read error. V is TRBV24-1 and J is TRBJ2-1, with TRBD2 matching over 8 bases. The CDR3 runs 16 residues. CDR1 is KGHDR and CDR2 is SFDVKD in the germline V gene. CDR3 sequence: CATSRVAGSSYNEQLF. In DNA, the CDR3 is TGTGCCACCAGTCGGGTAGCGGGGAGCTCCTACAATGAGCAGCTCTTC.

The V gene is TRBV12-3 or TRBV12-4, the J gene TRBJ2-1; D might be TRBD2 (6 bases). V was shortened by 7 bases and J by 1 base, with 14 bases between the two germline ends. The CDR3 sequence is 15 residues long. The CDR3 reads CASNWGVASYNEQFF. CDR3 in DNA: TGTGCCAGCAATTGGGGGGTAGCGTCCTACAATGAGCAGTTCTTC.

This clonotype was counted only a few times. The CDR3 DNA sequence: TGTGCCAGCAGCCCCAACAGGGATGAAGCTTTCTTT. Its protein product is CASSPNRDEAFF. This sequence joins TRBV6-6 and TRBJ1-1; perhaps TRBD1 as D (6 bases). V lost 6 bases and J 7 bases, leaving 12 bases between the germline ends. The CDR3 runs to 12 residues. Germline V gene lookup returns CDR1 MNHNY and CDR2 SVGAGI (reference sequence).

This clonotype was counted between two and nine times. The chain combines TRBV7-9 with TRBJ2-5; TRBD1 might be the D (5 bases). The tail of the sequence fits TRBJ2-1 better, so the J call may be wrong. This CDR3 contains 15 residues. Germline CDR1 SEHNR, CDR2 FQNEAQ (reference sequence). The CDR3 nucleotides are TGTGCCAGCAGCCCGCTCGACAGCCCCTACAATGAGCAGTTCTTC. This gives the protein CASSPLDSPYNEQFF.

V gene TRBV19 combines with J gene TRBJ2-4, with 9 bases aligning to TRBD1. This CDR3 has 15 residues. The V and J ends lost 6 bases and 4 bases, in that order; junction bases with no gene match: 7. Per germline, CDR1 LNHDA and CDR2 SQIVND (reference sequence). CDR3 amino acids: CASRTSGTGKNIQYF. CDR3 DNA: TGTGCCAGTAGAACGTCCGGGACAGGGAAAAACATTCAGTACTTC.

In its sample, this clonotype was seen a few times. Germline and junction disagree at one end, which may indicate a read error. The V call is TRBV7-8, the J call TRBJ2-1; 10 bases are shared with TRBD1. Germline V gene data show CDR1 as SGHVS and CDR2 as FQNEAQ. The CDR3 loop spans 16 amino acids. CDR3 in amino acids: CASSLLRGQGLYEQHF. The CDR3 DNA reads as TGTGCCAGCAGCTTATTAAGGGGACAGGGGTTGTACGAGCAGCACTTC.